This T cell receptor (beta chain) was identified in a study of control samples from healthy donors and cancer patients. The CDR3 runs 16 residues. Trimming pared 0 bases from V and 2 bases from J, leaving 14 bases between. In germline, CDR1 is LGHNA, CDR2 YNFKEQ. Sequencing was performed with immunoSEQ multiplex PCR; in TCRdb, only in-frame clones are kept and a portion is missing. The sample records about 140,000 clones, roughly 89% being singletons. V and J are TRBV4-2 and TRBJ2-7; D gene ambiguous. The clonotype comes from a man aged 25 to 40 in good health. The sample comprised blood. CDR3 sequence (DNA): TGTGCCAGCAGCCAAGAATCCAGTGTCACTACCTACGAGCAGTACTTC. This sequence encodes CASSQESSVTTYEQYF.